This T cell receptor (beta chain) was identified during a study of T cell repertoires in cytomegalovirus infection (dated by TCRdb to the late 2010s). In the study overall: Peptide stimulations targeted recently identified HLA-C-restricted CMV epitopes, whose presentation resists viral immunomodulation, together with well-studied HLA-B-restricted epitopes. Because public TCR beta signatures pointed to carriage of CMV infection together with the matching HLA type, the HLA type of each donor mattered for the analysis.

The paper's findings and limits, for the study overall: The ex vivo response was dominated by HLA-C-restricted CMV-specific TCR beta clonotypes, which also provided the single most frequent clonotype in two of eight donors. Cumulative frequency of public TCR beta family members discriminated carriers of CMV infection plus the relevant HLA type in this cohort and an independent roughly 320-donor cohort.

The treatment or condition label, read with the paper, signifies: in vitro stimulation with specific CMV peptide epitopes to enrich CMV-specific T cells. Concerning this clonotype: This receptor's antigen is unknown. No base quality information exists; no much larger clone differs at one position.

Sequencing relied on an Illumina HiSeq 1500. TCRdb cleaned the public reads at Q25 with fastp, built clones with MiXCR and kept in-frame beta chains. CDR3 protein sequences are deduplicated, and each keeps its most common genes and DNA. This sample comprises around 770,000 distinct CDR3 sequences, almost 30% of them detected only once. The top ten clones comprise under 15% of the sample. Trimming leaves V shorter by 3 bases and J shorter by 16 bases, with the junction holding 7 bases beyond the gene matches. Its CDR3 holds 13 amino acids, cysteine through phenylalanine. Just CDR3 DNA is preserved here, 39 bases in frame from base 1. For CDR1 and CDR2, the germline V gene lists SGHAT and FQNNGV.

This TCR was recovered from a human donor in good health (CMV status not recorded). Some clones in this sample may be carry-over from other donors' samples. The material was cultured CD8+ T cells from PBMCs, obtained from culture after CMV antigen stimulation. Recombination connected TRBV11-2 to TRBJ2-1, with TRBD2 matching 12 junction bases. The CDR3 here reads CASSFNLAGGLFF. The bases are TGTGCCAGCAGCTTTAATCTAGCGGGGGGGCTTTTCTTC.